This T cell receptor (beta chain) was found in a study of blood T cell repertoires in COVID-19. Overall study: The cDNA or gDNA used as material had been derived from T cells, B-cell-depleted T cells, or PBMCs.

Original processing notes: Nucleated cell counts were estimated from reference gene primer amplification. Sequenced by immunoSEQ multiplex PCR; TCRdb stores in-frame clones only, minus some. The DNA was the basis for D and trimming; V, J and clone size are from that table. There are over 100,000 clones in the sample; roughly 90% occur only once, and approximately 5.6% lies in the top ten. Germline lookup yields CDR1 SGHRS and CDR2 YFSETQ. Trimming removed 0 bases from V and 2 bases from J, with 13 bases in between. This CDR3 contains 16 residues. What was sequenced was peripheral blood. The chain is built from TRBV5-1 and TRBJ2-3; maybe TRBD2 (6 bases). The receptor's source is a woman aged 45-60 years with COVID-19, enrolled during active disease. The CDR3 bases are TGCGCCAGCAGCTTGGAACCCGGACTACCCACAGATACGCAGTATTTT. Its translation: CASSLEPGLPTDTQYF.